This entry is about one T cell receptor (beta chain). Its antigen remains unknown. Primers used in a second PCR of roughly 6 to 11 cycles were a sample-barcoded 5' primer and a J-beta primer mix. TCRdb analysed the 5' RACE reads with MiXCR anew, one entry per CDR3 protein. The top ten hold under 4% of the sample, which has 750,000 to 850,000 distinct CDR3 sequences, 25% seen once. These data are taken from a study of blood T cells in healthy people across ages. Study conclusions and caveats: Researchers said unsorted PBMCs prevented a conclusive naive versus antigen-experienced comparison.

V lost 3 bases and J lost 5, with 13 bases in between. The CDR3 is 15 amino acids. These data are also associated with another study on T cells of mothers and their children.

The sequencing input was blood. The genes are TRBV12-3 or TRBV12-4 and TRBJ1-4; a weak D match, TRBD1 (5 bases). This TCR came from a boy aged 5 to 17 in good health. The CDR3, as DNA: TGTGCCAGCAGTTTTGGTCGGGGACGAAATGAAAAACTGTTTTTT. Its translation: CASSFGRGRNEKLFF.